This T cell receptor (beta chain) was found in a study of regulatory T cells in long-lasting Graves disease. The wider study: Persistent cases were those of Graves' disease that involved over 5 years of antithyroid drugs with positive TSH receptor antibodies. The study's findings and limits: There were preferences for TRBV28, TRBJ1-2 and TRBJ2-5 in persistent disease.

In regard to this clonotype: Its target is not known. The germline gene is not matched at one end of the junction; a read error may be the cause.

The CDR3 sequence is 16 residues long. Germline lookup yields CDR1 SNHLY and CDR2 FYNNEI. As to time point: persistent/refractory GD, antithyroid drugs over 5 years with positive TRAb. PBMC-extracted RNA yielded the TCR library. The authors built TCR beta libraries using iRepertoire HTBI primers and Arm-PCR of CDR3 regions. One entry per CDR3 protein, called by TCRdb with MiXCR from the multiplex PCR reads. Among about 660,000 distinct CDR3 sequences, around 30% were seen once, and the ten largest hold under 50%. The chain employs TRBV2 and TRBJ1-2, with D unresolved. The sequence was collected from a female donor with Graves disease. The sample was peripheral blood mononuclear cells (PBMCs), taken when the disease was refractory, from a patient treated with antithyroid drugs. The CDR3 is CASSQEEPKANYGYTF. In DNA, the CDR3 is TGCGCCAGCAGCCAAGAGGAGCCAAAAGCTAACTATGGCTACACCTTC.